There are a few counts of the clone carrying this TCR beta chain. The same CDR3 arises from other DNA sequences in this sample as well. Germline values: CDR1 DFQATT, CDR2 SNEGSKA (reference sequence). The CDR3 covers 11 residues. V dropped 1 base and J dropped 11 bases, with 11 bases sitting between them. The data were obtained in a study of blood T cell repertoires in COVID-19. Overall study context: Samples came from the United States, Italy and Spain, spanning acute and convalescent COVID-19. PBMCs, B-cell-depleted T cells, or T cells were the source of the cDNA or gDNA that made up the material.

Generated by immunoSEQ multiplex PCR, the TCRdb table keeps only in-frame clones and is missing some. The sample contains around 270,000 clones, 85% to 90% of which appear only once. J is TRBJ1-1 and V is TRBV20-1; unclear D gene. This sequence was found in a man aged 35 to 55 with acute or convalescent COVID-19. Specimen: peripheral blood. The CDR3 sequence: CSARGPNQAFF. DNA of the CDR3: TGCAGTGCTAGAGGCCCAAATCAGGCTTTCTTT.